This T cell receptor (beta chain) derives from a study of cytomegalovirus exposure and HLA in healthy donors. Primers included in the PCR were 60 Vbeta and 13 Jbeta primers. Libraries were prepared by immunoSEQ multiplex PCR; TCRdb keeps only in-frame clonotypes and omits some of them. The sample lists some 130,000 clones, 75% to 85% occurring once. The V and J ends lost 1 base and 2 bases respectively, with 7 bases between them. The CDR3 has 14 amino acids. Germline V lookup: CDR1 SGHNT, CDR2 YENEEA. This TCR derives from a male donor in good health and CMV-seronegative. Material: PBMCs. This chain connects TRBV11-3 to TRBJ2-3; possibly TRBD2 for D (5 bases). CDR3 residues: CASSLGGFTDTQYF. The CDR3 DNA is TGTGCCAGCAGCTTAGGCGGGTTCACAGATACGCAGTATTTT.